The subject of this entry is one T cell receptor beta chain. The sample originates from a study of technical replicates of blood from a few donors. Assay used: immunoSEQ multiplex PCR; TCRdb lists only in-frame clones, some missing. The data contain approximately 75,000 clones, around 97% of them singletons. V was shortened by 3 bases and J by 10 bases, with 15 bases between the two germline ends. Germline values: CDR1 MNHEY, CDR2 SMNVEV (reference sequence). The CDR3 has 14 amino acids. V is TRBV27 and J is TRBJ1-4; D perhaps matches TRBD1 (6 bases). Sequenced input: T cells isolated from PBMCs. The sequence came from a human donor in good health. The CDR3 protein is CASSFAGDSRKLFF. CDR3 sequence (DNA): TGTGCCAGCAGTTTCGCAGGGGATTCGAGAAAACTGTTTTTT.